Shown below are 5 T cell receptor beta chains from a single sample sequenced in a study of blood T cell repertoires in COVID-19. The repertoire was sequenced with immunoSEQ multiplex PCR; TCRdb's copy has only in-frame clones and lacks some. Counted here are hundreds of thousands of clones, about 90% occurring once; the ten biggest clones make up 2.5% to 3%. The sequenced sample was PBMCs or T cells enriched from blood (not recorded which). The receptors were sampled from a woman aged 25 to 39 who had recovered from COVID-19.

The CDR3 DNA reads TGTGCCAGCAGCTTCGGGACAGGGGATGAAAAACTGTTTTTT. It codes for CASSFGTGDEKLFF. V usage is TRBV5-6 and J usage is TRBJ1-4; TRBD1 agrees at 10 bases. The CDR3 totals 14 residues. In germline, CDR1 is SGHDT, CDR2 YYEEEE. With V trimmed by 2 bases and J by 6 bases, 1 base remained unmatched.

The chain has TRBV6-1 and TRBJ2-1; tentative D call: TRBD2 (7 bases). V lost 2 bases and J 6 bases, leaving 14 bases between the germline ends. The germline gives CDR1 MNHNS, CDR2 SASEGT. The CDR3 is made up of 15 amino acids. The CDR3 reads CASSERGGWANEQFF. The CDR3 DNA is TGTGCCAGCAGTGAAAGGGGGGGCTGGGCCAATGAGCAGTTCTTC.

The CDR3 reads CASSEIRGAETQYF. The CDR3 DNA follows: TGTGCCAGCAGTGAGATTCGGGGGGCCGAGACCCAGTACTTC. The rearrangement links TRBV6-1 to TRBJ2-5, with a possible D match to TRBD2 (7 bases). Germline values: CDR1 MNHNS, CDR2 SASEGT. Trimming removed 3 bases from V and 5 bases from J, with 13 bases in between. The CDR3 has 14 amino acids.

The chain is built from TRBV2 and TRBJ1-2, with TRBD1 as a possible D gene (5 bases). V shed 3 bases and J shed 4 bases, with 12 bases lying between them. The germline CDR1 and CDR2 sequences are SNHLY and FYNNEI. This CDR3 is built from 14 residues. CDR3 in DNA: TGTGCCAGCAGTGATATAGGGGTTAGCTATGGCTACACCTTC. As protein: CASSDIGVSYGYTF.

The V gene is TRBV25-1, the J gene TRBJ1-5, with D unclear. The CDR3 has 14 amino acids. V was cut by 3 bases and J by 0 bases, with 6 bases left in between. Germline lookup yields CDR1 MGHDK and CDR2 SYGVNS. The CDR3 coding sequence is TGTGCCAGCAGTGAGGGCCTTAGCAATCAGCCCCAGCATTTT. It encodes CASSEGLSNQPQHF.